The sequence of this T cell receptor beta chain was determined in a study of T-cell reconstitution after alpha-beta-depleted transplantation in children (dated by TCRdb to about 2016). Notes on the research overall: Using TCR repertoire profiling, the study followed T-cell immune reconstitution in a quantitative way in children after TCRalphabeta/CD19-depleted allogeneic hematopoietic cell transplantation. Here is what the overall study found, with its caveats: Over the following months the frequencies of hyperexpanded clones went down, and after one year T-cell counts and TCRbeta diversity were mostly credited to newly produced T cells. In some patients, the high TCRbeta diversity seen at day 60 was put down to recipient T cells and intrathymic progenitors that had survived conditioning. The apparently early recovery of alphabetaT-cell counts about two months after transplant reportedly depended on only several hundred rapidly expanded clones that came from non-depleted graft cells.

The sample holds one count of this clonotype. The antigen this receptor binds is unknown. A much more abundant neighbour one base away suggests this may be a read error. The sample's treatment or condition label, in plain terms: allogeneic hematopoietic cell transplantation with graft depleted of TCRalphabeta T cells and CD19 B cells. The transplant recipients were children given TCRalphabeta/CD19-depleted allogeneic hematopoietic cell grafts. The library was made by PCR. This sample was sequenced with an Illumina HiSeq 2500. TCR libraries were prepared with molecular barcoding, using unique molecular identifiers to normalize TCRbeta repertoire quantification. The raw public reads went through TCRdb reprocessing: fastp at Q25, MiXCR clone calling, in-frame beta chains kept. Every entry covers one CDR3 protein and lists the most common genes and DNA from its rows. This sample has around 300,000 distinct CDR3 sequences in its table, and about 9.5% of those were observed once. Clones ranked in the top ten supply 7% to 9.5% of the sample.

This sample comprised PBMCs, obtained before TCRalphabeta/CD19-depleted stem cell transplant. This clonotype was sampled from a boy younger than two with acute myeloid leukemia, due to receive a stem cell transplant.

The nucleotide sequence is TGTGCCACCAGCTTTTCGCCCGAACGAAAGCCCCAGCATTTT. Its coded protein is CATSFSPERKPQHF. This chain is built from TRBV5-6 and TRBJ1-5, with the D segment identity uncertain. From the germline V gene, CDR1 is SGHDT and CDR2 is YYEEEE. The CDR3 has 14 amino acids, counting the end cysteine and phenylalanine. Of the read, only the CDR3 DNA is kept; its 42 bases are in frame from base 1.